Each of the 8 T cell receptor beta chains below was sequenced from the same sample in a study of blood T cell repertoires in COVID-19. The table came from immunoSEQ multiplex PCR; TCRdb's copy has only in-frame clones and leaves some out. The sample lists around 97,000 clones, roughly nine tenths occurring once. The sample comprised peripheral blood. These receptor sequences come from a man aged 50 to 60 in a cohort sampled during active COVID-19.

This rearrangement joins TRBV6-5 to TRBJ1-2; D is undetermined. V was cut by 7 bases and J by 4 bases, with 13 bases left in between. CDR1 and CDR2 from the germline V gene are MNHEY and SVGAGI. The CDR3 has 13 amino acids. CDR3 amino acids: CASTQPPSYGYTF. CDR3 nucleotide sequence: TGTGCCAGCACCCAACCCCCTAGCTATGGCTACACCTTC.

The genes are TRBV28 and TRBJ2-2; 12 positions match TRBD2. The CDR3 is 15 residues long. Germline V gene data show CDR1 as MDHEN and CDR2 as SYDVKM. J lost 4 bases, V lost 6 bases, and 3 bases had no gene match. CDR3 bases: TGTGCCAGCAGCCTGACTAGCGGGAGCACCGGGGAGCTGTTTTTT. Its translation: CASSLTSGSTGELFF.

This chain uses TRBV18 with TRBJ1-1, with D unresolved. The CDR3 length is 13 residues. With 5 bases removed from V and 1 base from J, the gap between germline ends came to 8 bases. CDR1 KGHSH and CDR2 LQKENI come from the germline V gene. CDR3 protein: CASSGQRNTEAFF. The CDR3 nucleotides are TGTGCCAGCTCAGGCCAAAGGAACACTGAAGCTTTCTTT. Complete variable domain (other parts from reference TRBV18 and TRBJ1-1): NAGVMQNPRHLVRRRGQEARLRCSPMKGHSHVYWYRQLPEEGLKFMVYLQKENIIDESGMPKERFSAEFPKEGPSILRIQQVVRGDSAAYFCASSGQRNTEAFFGQGTRLTVV.

The chain is built from TRBV11-3 and TRBJ2-2; 9 bases fit TRBD1. Germline V CDR1 and CDR2: SGHNT, YENEEA. The CDR3 extends over 16 amino acids. V shed 5 bases, J shed 1 base, and the junction held 5 bases outside the gene matches. This CDR3 is CASSARDRVNTGELFF. For the CDR3, the DNA is TGTGCCAGCAGCGCCCGGGACAGGGTGAACACCGGGGAGCTGTTTTTT.

The genes are TRBV25-1 and TRBJ2-2, with 8 bases aligning to TRBD1. The V gene end was trimmed by 3 bases and the J gene end by 3 bases; junction bases not matched to a gene: 12. CDR1 is MGHDK and CDR2 is SYGVNS in the germline V gene. The CDR3 has 18 residues. The CDR3 sequence is CASSEPDWDRPYTGELFF. The CDR3 nucleotides read TGTGCCAGCAGTGAGCCTGATTGGGACAGGCCCTACACCGGGGAGCTGTTTTTT.

The chain links TRBV15 to TRBJ1-5; D remains unclear. V lost 5 bases, J lost 11 bases, and 16 bases lay in between. The CDR3 consists of 13 residues. Germline CDR1 and CDR2: LNHNV and YYDKDF (reference sequence). Here the CDR3 reads CATSRGLGEAQHF. CDR3 bases: TGTGCCACCAGCCGCGGACTGGGTGAGGCCCAGCATTTT.

A few counts support this clone. The V call is TRBV19, the J call TRBJ1-4, with TRBD1 matching 8 bases. The CDR3 runs to 16 residues. After removal of 2 bases from V and 5 bases from J, the junction contained 7 bases not matched to a gene. Germline V gene data show CDR1 as LNHDA and CDR2 as SQIVND (reference sequence). The CDR3 sequence: CASSISRTGSNEKLFF. CDR3 in DNA: TGTGCCAGTAGTATAAGCCGGACAGGGTCGAATGAAAAACTGTTTTTT.

The V and J genes are TRBV21-1 and TRBJ1-5; the table assigns TRBD1, which was not confirmed against the DNA. TRBV21-1 is noted as a pseudogene. The CDR3 has 14 amino acids. The CDR3 nucleotides read TGTGCCACCGCCGACAGGGGGTCTAAACAGCCCCAGCATTTT. Translating it yields CATADRGSKQPQHF.